This T cell receptor beta chain was documented in a study of T cells in narcolepsy. Across the study: Patients with NT1 or NT2 and healthy control donors were enrolled.

Notes on this clone: Its antigen is unidentified.

The method was immunoSEQ multiplex PCR; TCRdb's version includes in-frame clones alone and lacks a portion of them. The sample has tens of thousands of clones, 75% to 90% seen once. Study-level points and caveats: Comparing one patient's CSF and blood CD4+ clonotypes highlighted HCRT- and TRIB2-specific autoreactive clonotypes. Reportedly, autoreactive clonotypes were serially detected in patients' blood but not controls'. Some memory CD4+ repertoires had no autoreactive clone sequences.

The CDR3 covers 15 residues. Trimming at V came to 5 bases and at J to 2 bases, leaving 4 bases not matched to a gene. Per the germline V gene, CDR1 is SGHTA and CDR2 is FQGNSA. This chain links TRBV7-2 with TRBJ2-7; TRBD2 agrees at 12 bases. This TCR derives from a human donor with narcolepsy. Sequenced material: CD45RA- memory CD4+ T cells from PBMCs. DNA of the CDR3: TGTGCCAGCAGCCCCGGACTAGCGGGAACCTACGAGCAGTACTTC. Amino acids: CASSPGLAGTYEQYF. Looking up the rest from reference TRBV7-2 and TRBJ2-7 gives the full variable domain: GAGVSQSPSNKVTEKGKDVELRCDPISGHTALYWYRQSLGQGLEFLIYFQGNSAPDKSGLPSDRFSAERTGGSVSTLTIQRTQQEDSAVYLCASSPGLAGTYEQYFGPGTRLTVT.